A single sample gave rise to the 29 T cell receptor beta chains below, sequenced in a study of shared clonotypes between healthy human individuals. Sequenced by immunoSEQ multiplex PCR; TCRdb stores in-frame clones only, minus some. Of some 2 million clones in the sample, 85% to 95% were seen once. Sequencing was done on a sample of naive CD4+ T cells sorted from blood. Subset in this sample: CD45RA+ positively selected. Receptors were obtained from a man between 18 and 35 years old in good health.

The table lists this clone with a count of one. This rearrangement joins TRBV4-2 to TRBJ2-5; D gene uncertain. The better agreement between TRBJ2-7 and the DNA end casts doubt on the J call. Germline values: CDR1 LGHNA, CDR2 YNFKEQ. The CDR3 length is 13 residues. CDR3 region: CASSQEALYEQYF. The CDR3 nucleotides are TGTGCCAGCAGCCAAGAGGCTTTATACGAGCAGTACTTC.

DNA of the CDR3: TGTGCCAGCAGCCCACGACAGGGGGTTACCTACGAGCAGTACTTC. As protein: CASSPRQGVTYEQYF. The V call is TRBV5-4, the J call TRBJ2-7; 9 bases map to TRBD1. Trimming took 4 bases from V and 2 from J; bases not matched to a gene: 7. Germline CDR1 SGHNT, CDR2 YYREEE (reference sequence). The CDR3 is 15 amino acids.

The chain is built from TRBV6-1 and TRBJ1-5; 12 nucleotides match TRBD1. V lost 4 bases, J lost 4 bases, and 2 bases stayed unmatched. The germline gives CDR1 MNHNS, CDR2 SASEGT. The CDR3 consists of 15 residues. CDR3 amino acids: CASSVGQGANQPQHF. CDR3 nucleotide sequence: TGTGCCAGCAGTGTGGGACAGGGGGCGAATCAGCCCCAGCATTTT.

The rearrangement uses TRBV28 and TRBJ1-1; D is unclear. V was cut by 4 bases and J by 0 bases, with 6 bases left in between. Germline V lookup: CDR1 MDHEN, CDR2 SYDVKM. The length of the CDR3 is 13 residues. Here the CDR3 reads CASSWALNTEAFF. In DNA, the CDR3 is TGTGCCAGCAGTTGGGCGCTGAACACTGAAGCTTTCTTT.

As DNA, the CDR3 is TGTGCCAGCAGCCGCCGGACTAGCAGCACAGGCGAGCAGTACTTC. The encoded protein is CASSRRTSSTGEQYF. The genes are TRBV6-5 and TRBJ2-7, with TRBD2 identical over 8 bases. The CDR3 has 15 residues. The germline CDR1 and CDR2 sequences are MNHEY and SVGAGI. The V and J ends lost 6 bases and 6 bases, in that order; junction bases with no gene match: 13.

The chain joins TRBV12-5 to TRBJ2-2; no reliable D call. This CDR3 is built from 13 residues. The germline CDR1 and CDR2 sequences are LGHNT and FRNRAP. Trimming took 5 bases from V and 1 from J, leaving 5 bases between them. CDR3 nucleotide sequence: TGTGCTAGTGGTCGTCAGAACACCGGGGAGCTGTTTTTT. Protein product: CASGRQNTGELFF.

CDR3 in amino acids: CASSLGLAGFNEQFF. The CDR3 DNA is TGTGCCAGCAGCTTAGGGCTAGCGGGCTTCAATGAGCAGTTCTTC. The chain joins TRBV11-1 to TRBJ2-1, with 8 bases lining up with TRBD2. Germline trimming cut 1 base from V and 6 bases from J; bases unmatched to any gene: 5. Germline V gene data show CDR1 as SGHAT and CDR2 as FQDESV (reference sequence). There are 15 residues in the CDR3.

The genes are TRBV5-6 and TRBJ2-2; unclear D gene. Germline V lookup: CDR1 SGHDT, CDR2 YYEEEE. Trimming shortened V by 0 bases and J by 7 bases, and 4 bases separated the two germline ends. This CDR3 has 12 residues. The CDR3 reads CASSLAVGELFF. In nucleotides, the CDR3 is TGTGCCAGCAGCTTGGCGGTCGGGGAGCTGTTTTTT.

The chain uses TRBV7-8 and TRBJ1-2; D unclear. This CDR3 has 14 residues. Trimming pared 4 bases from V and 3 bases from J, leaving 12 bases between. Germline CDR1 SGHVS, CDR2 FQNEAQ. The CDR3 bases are TGTGCCAGCAGCTCATTTGCAGACGACTATGGCTACACCTTC. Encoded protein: CASSSFADDYGYTF.

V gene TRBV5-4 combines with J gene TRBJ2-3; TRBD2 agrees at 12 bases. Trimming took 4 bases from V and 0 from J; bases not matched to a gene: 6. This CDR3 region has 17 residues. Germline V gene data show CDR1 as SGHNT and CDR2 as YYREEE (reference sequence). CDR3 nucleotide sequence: TGTGCCAGCAGCCTATCGGGACTAGCGGGCAGCACAGATACGCAGTATTTT. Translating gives CASSLSGLAGSTDTQYF.

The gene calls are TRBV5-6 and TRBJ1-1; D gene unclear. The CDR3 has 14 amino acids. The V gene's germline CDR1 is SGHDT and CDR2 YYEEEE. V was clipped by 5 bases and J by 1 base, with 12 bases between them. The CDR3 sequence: CASRIDGPNTEAFF. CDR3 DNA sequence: TGTGCCAGCAGAATTGACGGCCCGAACACTGAAGCTTTCTTT.

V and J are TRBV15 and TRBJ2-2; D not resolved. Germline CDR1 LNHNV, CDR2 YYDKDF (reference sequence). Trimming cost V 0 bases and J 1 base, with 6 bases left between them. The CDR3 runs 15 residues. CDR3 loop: CATSRESGNTGELFF. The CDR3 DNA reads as TGTGCCACCAGCAGAGAGTCAGGGAACACCGGGGAGCTGTTTTTT.

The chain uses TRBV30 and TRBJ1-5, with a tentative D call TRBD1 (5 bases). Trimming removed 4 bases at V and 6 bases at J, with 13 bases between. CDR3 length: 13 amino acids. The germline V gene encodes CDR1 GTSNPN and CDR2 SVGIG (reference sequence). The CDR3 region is CAWTSQEGQPQHF. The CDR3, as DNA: TGTGCCTGGACCTCACAGGAAGGTCAGCCCCAGCATTTT.

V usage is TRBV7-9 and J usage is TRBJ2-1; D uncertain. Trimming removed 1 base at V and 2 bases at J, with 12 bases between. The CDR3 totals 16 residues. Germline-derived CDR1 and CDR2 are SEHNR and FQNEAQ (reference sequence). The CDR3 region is CASSLGLRNTYNEQFF. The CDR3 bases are TGTGCCAGCAGCTTAGGTTTGCGGAACACCTACAATGAGCAGTTCTTC.

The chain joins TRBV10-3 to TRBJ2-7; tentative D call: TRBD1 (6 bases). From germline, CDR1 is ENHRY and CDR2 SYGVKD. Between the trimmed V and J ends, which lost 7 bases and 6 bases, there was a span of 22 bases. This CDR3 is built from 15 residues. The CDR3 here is CAIKGDAGISGEQYF. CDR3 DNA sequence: TGTGCCATCAAGGGGGATGCAGGGATCTCGGGCGAGCAGTACTTC.

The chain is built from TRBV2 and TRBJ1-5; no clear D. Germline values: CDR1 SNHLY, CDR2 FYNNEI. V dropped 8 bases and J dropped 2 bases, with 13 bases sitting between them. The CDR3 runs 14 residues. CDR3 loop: CASAGQVGNQPQHF. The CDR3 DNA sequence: TGTGCCAGCGCGGGTCAGGTGGGCAATCAGCCCCAGCATTTT.

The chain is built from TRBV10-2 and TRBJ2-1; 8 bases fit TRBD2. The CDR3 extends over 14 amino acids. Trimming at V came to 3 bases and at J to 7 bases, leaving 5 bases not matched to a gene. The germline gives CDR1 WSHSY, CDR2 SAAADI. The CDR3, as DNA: TGCGCCAGCAGTGAAATAGCGGGGAGAAATGAGCAGTTCTTC. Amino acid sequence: CASSEIAGRNEQFF.

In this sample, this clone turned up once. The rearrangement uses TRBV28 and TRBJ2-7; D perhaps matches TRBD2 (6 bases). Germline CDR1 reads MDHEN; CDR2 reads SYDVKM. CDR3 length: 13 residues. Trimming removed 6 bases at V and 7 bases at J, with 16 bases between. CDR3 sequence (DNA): TGTGCCAGCAGCGCCGGGCCCGGAGGGGAGCAGTACTTC. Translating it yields CASSAGPGGEQYF. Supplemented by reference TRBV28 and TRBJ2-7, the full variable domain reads DVKVTQSSRYLVKRTGEKVFLECVQDMDHENMFWYRQDPGLGLRLIYFSYDVKMKEKGDIPEGYSVSREKKERFSLILESASTNQTSMYLCASSAGPGGEQYFGPGTRLTVT.

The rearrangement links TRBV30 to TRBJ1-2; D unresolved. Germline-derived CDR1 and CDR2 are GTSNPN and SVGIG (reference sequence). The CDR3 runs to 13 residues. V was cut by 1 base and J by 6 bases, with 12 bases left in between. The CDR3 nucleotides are TGTGCCTGGAGTGACGGTGGAAGTGATGGCTACACCTTC. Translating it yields CAWSDGGSDGYTF.

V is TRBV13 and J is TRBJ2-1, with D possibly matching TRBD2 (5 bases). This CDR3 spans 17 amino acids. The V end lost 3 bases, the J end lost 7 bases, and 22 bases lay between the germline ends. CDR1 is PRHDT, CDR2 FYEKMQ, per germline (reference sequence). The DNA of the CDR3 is TGTGCCAGCAGCTTCCACCTGGTAGCGCAAATAGAGAATGAGCAGTTCTTC. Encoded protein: CASSFHLVAQIENEQFF.

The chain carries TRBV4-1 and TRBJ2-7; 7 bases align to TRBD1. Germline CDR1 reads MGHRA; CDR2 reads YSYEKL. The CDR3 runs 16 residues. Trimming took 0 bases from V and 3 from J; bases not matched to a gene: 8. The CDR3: CASSQDPGTAFYEQYF. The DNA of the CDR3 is TGCGCCAGCAGCCAAGATCCAGGGACAGCCTTCTACGAGCAGTACTTC.

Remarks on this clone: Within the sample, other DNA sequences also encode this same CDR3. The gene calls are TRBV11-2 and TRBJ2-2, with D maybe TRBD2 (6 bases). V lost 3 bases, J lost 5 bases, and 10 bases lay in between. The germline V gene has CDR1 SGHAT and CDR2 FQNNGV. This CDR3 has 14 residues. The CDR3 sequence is CASSLGGGTGELFF. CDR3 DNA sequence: TGTGCCAGCAGCTTGGGGGGAGGTACCGGGGAGCTGTTTTTT.

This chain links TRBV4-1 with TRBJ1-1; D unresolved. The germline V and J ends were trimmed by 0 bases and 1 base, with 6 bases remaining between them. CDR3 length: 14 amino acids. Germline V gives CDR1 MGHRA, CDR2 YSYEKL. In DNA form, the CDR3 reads TGCGCCAGCAGCCAAGAGGAGGAGAACACTGAAGCTTTCTTT. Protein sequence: CASSQEEENTEAFF.

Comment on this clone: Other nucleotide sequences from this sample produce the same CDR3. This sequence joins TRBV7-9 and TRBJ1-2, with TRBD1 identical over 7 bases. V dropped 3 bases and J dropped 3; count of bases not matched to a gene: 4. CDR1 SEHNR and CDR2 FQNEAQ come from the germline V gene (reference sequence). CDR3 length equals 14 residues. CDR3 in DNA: TGTGCCAGCAGCTTGGGACAGCTATACTATGGCTACACCTTC. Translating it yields CASSLGQLYYGYTF.

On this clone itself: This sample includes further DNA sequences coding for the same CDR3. The CDR3 DNA reads TGTGCCATCAGTGATGCGGGCACCGGGGAGCTGTTTTTT. As protein: CAISDAGTGELFF. The gene calls are TRBV10-3 and TRBJ2-2; the D gene is possibly TRBD2 (5 bases). V gave up 3 bases and J gave up 4 bases, with 6 bases separating them. The length of the CDR3 is 13 residues. Germline lookup yields CDR1 ENHRY and CDR2 SYGVKD.

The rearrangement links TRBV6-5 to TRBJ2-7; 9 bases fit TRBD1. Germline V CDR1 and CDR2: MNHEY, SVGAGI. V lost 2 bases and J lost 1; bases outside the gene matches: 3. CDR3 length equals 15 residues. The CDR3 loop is CASSYRTGVSYEQYF. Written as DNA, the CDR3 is TGTGCCAGCAGTTACAGGACAGGGGTTTCCTACGAGCAGTACTTC.

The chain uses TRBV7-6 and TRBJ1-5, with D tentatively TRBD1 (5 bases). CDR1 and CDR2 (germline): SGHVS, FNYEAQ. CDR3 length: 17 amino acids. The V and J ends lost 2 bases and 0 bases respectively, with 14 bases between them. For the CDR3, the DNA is TGTGCCAGCAGCTTAAATACAGGAACATATAGCAATCAGCCCCAGCATTTT. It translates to CASSLNTGTYSNQPQHF.

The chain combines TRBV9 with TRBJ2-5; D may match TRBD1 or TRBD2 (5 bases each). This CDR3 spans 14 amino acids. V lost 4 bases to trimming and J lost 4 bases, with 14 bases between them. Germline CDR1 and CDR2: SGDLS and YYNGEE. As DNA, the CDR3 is TGTGCCAGCAGCCCAGTAAACGGGGCAGAGACCCAGTACTTC. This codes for CASSPVNGAETQYF.

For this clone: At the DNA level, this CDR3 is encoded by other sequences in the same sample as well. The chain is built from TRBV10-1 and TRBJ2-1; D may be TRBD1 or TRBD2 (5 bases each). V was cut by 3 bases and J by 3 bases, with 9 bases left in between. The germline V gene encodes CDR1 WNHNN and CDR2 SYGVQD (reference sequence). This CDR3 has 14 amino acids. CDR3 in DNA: TGCGCCAGCAGTGACGGGACCAGCTACAATGAGCAGTTCTTC. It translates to CASSDGTSYNEQFF.